The 8 T cell receptor beta chains below come from one sample, sequenced in a study of breast tumors, draining lymph nodes, adjacent tissues (TCRdb year 2016). The method behind the library was multiplex PCR. Sequencing was performed on an Illumina HiSeq 2000. TCRdb handled the public reads itself, with Q25 trimming in fastp and clone calling in MiXCR, and kept productive beta chains. Here each entry gathers all rows of one CDR3 protein and keeps the most common genes and DNA. Counted in this sample were 120,000 to 150,000 distinct CDR3 sequences; approximately 32% of them appeared once. The top ten hold about 2.5% of the sample. Lymph node samples were obtained from the axillary draining lymph nodes of breast cancer patients. The material sequenced was axillary lymph node tissue. Receptor source: a female donor with breast cancer. Some clones in this sample may be carry-over from other donors' samples.

There are many counts of this clonotype. CDR3 amino acids: CASSPGGALGNQPQHF. The CDR3 DNA follows: TGCGCCAGCAGCCCGGGGGGGGCGTTGGGCAATCAGCCCCAGCATTTT. The chain has TRBV4-1 and TRBJ1-5, with D tentatively TRBD1 (6 bases). The ends were cut back, 4 bases at V and 2 bases at J, with 15 bases in the middle. Germline loops: CDR1 MGHRA, CDR2 YSYEKL. This CDR3 comprises 16 residues.

Note on this clonotype: A much larger clone sits a single nucleotide away, making a read error possible. This chain uses TRBV20-1 with TRBJ2-7; tentative D call: TRBD1 (6 bases). This CDR3 is 14 amino acids long. The V gene's germline CDR1 is DFQATT and CDR2 SNEGSKA (reference sequence). CDR3 DNA sequence: TGCAGTGATAGAGTTCGGGACACTAACTCCGAGCAGTACTTC. Amino acids: CSDRVRDTNSEQYF.

This clonotype came up many times. J is TRBJ1-4 and V is TRBV4-1; D perhaps matches TRBD1 (5 bases). The V end lost 5 bases, the J end lost 7 bases, and 17 bases lay between the germline ends. Germline V gives CDR1 MGHRA, CDR2 YSYEKL. The CDR3 totals 15 residues. CDR3 in amino acids: CASSSAMGPVEKLFF. CDR3 DNA: TGCGCCAGCAGCTCGGCGATGGGGCCGGTTGAAAAACTGTTTTTT.

In this sample, this clonotype turned up many times. This rearrangement joins TRBV11-2 to TRBJ2-2; the D gene is possibly TRBD1 (6 bases). CDR1 and CDR2 from the germline V gene are SGHAT and FQNNGV. The V end was cut by 5 bases, the J end by 5 bases, with 15 bases between. The CDR3 loop spans 15 amino acids. The DNA for the CDR3 is TGTGCCAGCAGCAATACAGGGTCGGAGACCGGGGAGCTGTTTTTT. Protein sequence: CASSNTGSETGELFF. The full variable domain, in which reference TRBV11-2 and TRBJ2-2 provide the parts outside the CDR3, is EAGVAQSPRYKIIEKRQSVAFWCNPISGHATLYWYQQILGQGPKLLIQFQNNGVVDDSQLPKDRFSAERLKGVDSTLKIQPAKLEDSAVYLCASSNTGSETGELFFGEGSRLTVL.

The rearrangement links TRBV6-1 to TRBJ2-7; maybe TRBD2 (6 bases). Trimming took off 8 bases at V and 3 bases at J, with 8 bases between the two ends. The V gene's germline CDR1 is MNHNS and CDR2 SASEGT. The CDR3 runs 11 residues. CDR3 in amino acids: CASGGNYEQYV. The DNA of the CDR3 is TGTGCCAGCGGGGGGAACTACGAGCAGTACGTC.

The sample holds many counts of this clonotype. The chain employs TRBV19 and TRBJ2-2; 7 nucleotides line up with TRBD2. Trimming removed 6 bases from V and 4 bases from J; junction bases left unmatched: 11. Per the germline V gene, CDR1 is LNHDA and CDR2 is SQIVND (reference sequence). The CDR3 totals 16 residues. CDR3 in DNA: TGTGCCAGTAGCTCCACGGGGGGAGTAGGCACCGGGGAGCTGTTTTTT. Protein sequence: CASSSTGGVGTGELFF.

Here the CDR3 reads CASSLLRVQAQYF. CDR3 DNA: TGTGCCAGCAGTCTGTTGAGGGTCCAGGCCCAGTACTTC. V and J are TRBV2 and TRBJ2-5; D perhaps matches TRBD2 (5 bases). The V and J ends lost 5 bases and 9 bases respectively, with 16 bases between them. The CDR3 consists of 13 residues. The germline V gene encodes CDR1 SNHLY and CDR2 FYNNEI.

This clonotype showed up many times. An end of the junction does not agree with germline; a read error may underlie this. This rearrangement joins TRBV7-9 to TRBJ1-2; 7 bases align to TRBD1. The germline V gene has CDR1 SEHNR and CDR2 FQNEAQ (reference sequence). The CDR3 is 15 amino acids. The CDR3 reads CASSHPQGVGYGYPF. The CDR3 DNA reads TGTGCCAGCAGCCACCCTCAGGGGGTGGGCTATGGCTACCCCTTC. Full variable domain (remainder filled in from reference TRBV7-9 and TRBJ1-2): DTGVSQNPRHKITKRGQNVTFRCDPISEHNRLYWYRQTLGQGPEFLTYFQNEAQLEKSRLLSDRFSAERPKGSFSTLEIQRTEQGDSAMYLCASSHPQGVGYGYPFGSGTRLTVV.